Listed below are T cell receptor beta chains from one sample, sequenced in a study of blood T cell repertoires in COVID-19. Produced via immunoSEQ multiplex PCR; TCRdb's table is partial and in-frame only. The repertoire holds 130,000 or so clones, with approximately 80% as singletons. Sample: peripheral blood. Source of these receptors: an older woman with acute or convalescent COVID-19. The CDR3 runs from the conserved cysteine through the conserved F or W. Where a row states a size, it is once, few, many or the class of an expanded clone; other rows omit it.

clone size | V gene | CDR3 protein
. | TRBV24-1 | CATSDLQLNYGYTF
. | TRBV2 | CASRQGGTGELFF
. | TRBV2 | CAGRGPRTGANVLTF
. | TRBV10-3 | CAIRTGAGNQPQHF
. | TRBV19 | CASRYHGGGAGGTEAFF
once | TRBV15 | CATSRDSGHGNTIYF
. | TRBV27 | CASSFTLIGWGEATDTQYF
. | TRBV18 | CASSALTETANTGELFF
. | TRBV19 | CAARTGPTGELFF
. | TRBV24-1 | CATSGGTGVSSGANVLTF
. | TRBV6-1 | CASSEFFGRGAKNTEAFF
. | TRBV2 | CASSATGTGSYEQYF
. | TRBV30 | CAWTPSPGGYEQYF
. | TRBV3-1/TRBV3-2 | CASSHRDDRVGYNEQFF
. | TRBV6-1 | CASSLNQGKAFF
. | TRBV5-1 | CASRTSGGNSYNEQFF
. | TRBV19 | CASSTLTDTQYF
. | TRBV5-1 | CASSLGGTGPSYEQYF
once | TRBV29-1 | CSVVDSRVYGYTF
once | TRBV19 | CASADRLNTEAFF
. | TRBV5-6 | CASSQGGWDRVRDTEAFF
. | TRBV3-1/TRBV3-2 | CASSPPWTLAAYNTGELFF
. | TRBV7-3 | CASSRGGANTEAFF
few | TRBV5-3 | CARSLSGTAPTTGDTEAFF
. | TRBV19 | CASSIPPTLRSPRDQPQHF
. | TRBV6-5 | CASSYSEGNTEAFF
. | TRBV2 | CASCVRRGEAFF
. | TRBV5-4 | CASSLFQEEEKLFF
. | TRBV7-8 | CASSLPTGAGANVLTF
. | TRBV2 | CASSEGQEGPDEKLFF
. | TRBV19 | CASSVRQVLIF
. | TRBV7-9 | CASSSGGVGYGYTF
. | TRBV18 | CASSPIYYTGTDTQYF
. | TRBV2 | CASQMSDYNQPQHF
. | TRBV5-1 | CASSETGSFGEKLFF
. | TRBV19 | CASSMGLAGPDEQYF
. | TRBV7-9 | CASSLTSGELFF
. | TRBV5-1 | CASSLVSTSGGHNEQFF
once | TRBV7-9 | CASSFRGPRTQETQYF
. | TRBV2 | CASSGWTDNSGNTIYF
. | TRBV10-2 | CASSAWQGEDTEAFF
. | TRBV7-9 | CASSPTDPLAGFSYEQYF
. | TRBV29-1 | CSVAGVRAEAFF
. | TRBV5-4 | CASSSAGKRGGDTQYF
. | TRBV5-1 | CASSLWDRNTGELFF
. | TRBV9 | CASSGDRAGNTIYF
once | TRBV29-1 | CSARGGGTNEQFF
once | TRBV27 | CASKDRSYSPLHF
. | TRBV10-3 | CAISEGLAGRNIQYF
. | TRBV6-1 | CASSVLTRDSNQPQHF
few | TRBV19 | CASSLQGNTEAFF
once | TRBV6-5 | CASSYRGGNRDEAFF
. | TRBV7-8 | CASSLAQGEKLFF
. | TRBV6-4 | CASSVEVGTEAFF